This T cell receptor beta chain appears in the sequencing data of a study of CD8 T cells in Susac syndrome. Notes on the study in general: A relatively small number of individuals underwent TCR sequencing and HLA analysis.

Reverse transcription of 0.5 to 1 ug RNA was performed with random hexamers. The method of amplification for TCR beta CDR3 was immunoSEQ multiplex PCR, covering 54 Vbeta and 13 Jbeta. TCRdb passed the immunoSEQ multiplex PCR reads through MiXCR, listing each CDR3 protein once. The sample records over 100,000 distinct CDR3 sequences, roughly 90% being singletons. Controls matched for age and sex were healthy donors. The CDR3 totals 16 residues. V was pared by 11 bases and J by 6 bases, with 16 bases of the junction left unmatched. CDR1 and CDR2 from the germline V gene are ENHRY and SYGVKD. Points on this clonotype: The antigen is undetermined.

Sequencing was carried out using CD8+ T cells from PBMCs. The chain employs TRBV10-3 and TRBJ1-6, with TRBD1 matching 7 bases. This clonotype originated in a human donor in good health. The CDR3 loop is CAAGGDRGGGNSPLHF. The DNA of the CDR3 is TGTGCCGCGGGGGGGGATCGAGGGGGCGGTAATTCACCCCTCCACTTT.